The clone carrying this TCR beta chain has only a few counts. The record originates from a study of beta chain features in type 1 diabetes. The CDR3 loop spans 15 amino acids. The V end was cut by 0 bases, the J end by 5 bases, with 10 bases between. The germline V gene encodes CDR1 ENHRY and CDR2 SYGVKD. Investigators reverse transcribed all isolated RNA, so they sequenced expressed TCRB transcripts. Approximately 3.6 million reads were obtained on average from naive, central memory and regulatory T cell samples. Libraries were prepared by immunoSEQ multiplex PCR; TCRdb keeps only in-frame clonotypes and omits some of them. Seen here are under 300,000 clones, roughly 8% observed once, and the top ten hold 1%.

This receptor was identified in a woman aged 18-29 years in good health. The chain couples TRBV10-3 to TRBJ2-2, with D perhaps matching TRBD2 (5 bases). Sequencing was carried out using central memory CD4+ T cells from blood. This chain's CDR3 is CAISESPGLTGELFF. The CDR3 region has the DNA TGTGCCATCAGTGAGTCCCCGGGGTTGACCGGGGAGCTGTTTTTT.